This T cell receptor beta chain was sequenced during a study of blood T cell repertoires in COVID-19. Libraries were prepared by immunoSEQ multiplex PCR; TCRdb keeps only in-frame clonotypes and omits some of them. The data contain 300,000 or so clones, approximately 88% of them singletons. This clone was picked up one time. V lost 0 bases, J lost 7 bases, and 3 bases stayed unmatched. The CDR3 covers 15 residues. Germline V gene lookup returns CDR1 LGHDT and CDR2 YNNKEL (reference sequence). The origin of this receptor is a woman aged 30 to 39 who had recovered from COVID-19. Input material: peripheral blood. The V gene is TRBV3-1 (or the pseudogene TRBV3-2), the J gene TRBJ1-6; the match to TRBD1 covers 7 bases. CDR3: CASSQEGDRNSPLHF. The CDR3 DNA follows: TGTGCCAGCAGCCAAGAAGGGGACAGAAATTCACCCCTCCACTTT.